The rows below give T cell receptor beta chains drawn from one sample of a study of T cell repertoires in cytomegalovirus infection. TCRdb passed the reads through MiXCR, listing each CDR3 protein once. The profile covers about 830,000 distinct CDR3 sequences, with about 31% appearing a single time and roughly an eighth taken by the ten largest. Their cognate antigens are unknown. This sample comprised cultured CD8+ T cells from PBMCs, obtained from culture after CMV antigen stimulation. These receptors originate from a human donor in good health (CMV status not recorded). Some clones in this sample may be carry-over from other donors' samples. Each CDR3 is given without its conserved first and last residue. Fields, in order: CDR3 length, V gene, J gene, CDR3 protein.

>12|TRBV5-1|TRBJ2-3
ASSGDRSSDTQY
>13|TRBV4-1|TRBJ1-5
ASSSADRGDQPQH
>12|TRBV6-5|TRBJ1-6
ATQTASYNSPLH
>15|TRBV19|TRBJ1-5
ASSISLDRSSNQPQH
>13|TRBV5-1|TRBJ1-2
ASSFRDSFNYGYT
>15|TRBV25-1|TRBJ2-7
ASSEAGRSWDSYEQY
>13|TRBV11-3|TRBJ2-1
ASSEGQASYNEQF
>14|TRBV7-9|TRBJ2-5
ASSLRQGAREETQY
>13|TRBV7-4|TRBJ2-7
ASSLGRISSYEQY
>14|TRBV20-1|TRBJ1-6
SAREPGQGVASPLH
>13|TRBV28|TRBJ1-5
ASSLWIHSNQPQH
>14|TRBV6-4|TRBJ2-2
ASSERTPRNTGELF
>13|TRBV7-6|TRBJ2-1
ASSSDPSSYNEQF
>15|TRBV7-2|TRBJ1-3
ASSTRDRGRPGNTIY
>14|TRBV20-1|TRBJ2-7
SARDSPGKGSYEQY
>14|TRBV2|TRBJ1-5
ASSESAGRGHQPQH
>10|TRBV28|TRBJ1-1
ASSFGIAEAF
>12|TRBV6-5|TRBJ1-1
ASSYWETPNEAF
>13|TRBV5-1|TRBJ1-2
ASSLKTGGASGYT
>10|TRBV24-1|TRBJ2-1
ATSHRGHEQF
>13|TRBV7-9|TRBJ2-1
ASSLGGGAHNEQF
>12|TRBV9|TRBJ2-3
ASSVGGLTDTQY
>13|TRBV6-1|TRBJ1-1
ASRIYTAGDTEAF
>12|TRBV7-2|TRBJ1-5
ASSLGGLGQPQH
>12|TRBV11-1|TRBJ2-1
ASSSGKLYNEQF
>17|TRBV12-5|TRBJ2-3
ASGLNPGLAIDFTDTQY
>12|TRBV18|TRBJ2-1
ASSQGAGYNEQF
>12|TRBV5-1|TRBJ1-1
ASSHGGGGTEAF
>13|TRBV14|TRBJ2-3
ASSPDRSSTDTQY
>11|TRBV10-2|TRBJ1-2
ASSEGRAYGYT
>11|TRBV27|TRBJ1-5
ASSFWGGQPQH
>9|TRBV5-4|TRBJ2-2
ASSEAGELF
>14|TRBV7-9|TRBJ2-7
ASSPRDSESSYEQY
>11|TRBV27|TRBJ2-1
ASSKPRQGGEF
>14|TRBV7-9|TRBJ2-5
ASSSIAGGPAETQY
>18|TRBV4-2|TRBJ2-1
ASSQFGLAGAASSYNEQF
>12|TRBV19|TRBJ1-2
ATGKGRVGYGYT
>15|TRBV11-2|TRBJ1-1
ASRFHPMGQSNTEAF
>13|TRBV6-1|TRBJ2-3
ASSEIGGYTDTQY
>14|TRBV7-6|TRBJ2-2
ASSPTRVTDTGELF
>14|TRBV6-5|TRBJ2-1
ASGPRGLSSYNEQF